The sample holds a few counts of the clone carrying this T cell receptor beta chain. Its antigen remains unknown. The data originate from a study of follicular helper T cells after annual influenza vaccination. Generated by immunoSEQ multiplex PCR, the TCRdb table keeps only in-frame clones and is missing some. The sample lists about 8,300 clones, roughly 82% occurring once. With V trimmed by 9 bases and J by 6 bases, 14 bases remained unmatched. CDR1 is LNHDA and CDR2 is SQIVND in the germline V gene (reference sequence). There are 14 residues in the CDR3. General study findings and limits: Productive TCRB sequences came from only about 8.5-21% of cells. Most later recoveries of Day 7 ICOS+CD38+ clones were ICOS-CD38- cTfh.

The time point here: 2014-2015 season, pre-vaccination. No donor had influenza vaccine in the prior 6 months; all lived in the community. Excluded were substance abuse, HIV/AIDS, active cancer, immunomodulatory drugs and active illness. The sequences come from CXCR5+ CD38- circulating T follicular helper cells from blood, collected on the day of influenza vaccination. Regarding subset: circulating Tfh, non-naive CD4+CXCR5+PD-1+ (ICOS+CD38+ or ICOS-CD38-). The receptor comes from an adult who received the influenza vaccine. This chain uses TRBV19 with TRBJ2-7, with 7 positions matching TRBD2. CDR3 in amino acids: CASSRAGVLGEQYF. DNA of the CDR3: TGTGCCAGCTCCCGGGCGGGGGTTTTGGGCGAGCAGTACTTC.